This TCR beta chain was found in a study of blood T cells in healthy people across ages. Findings of the study overall: Among long-lived donors, naive CD4+ cells were more numerous and diversity higher than in aged donors.

Germline V CDR1 and CDR2: LGHDT, YNNKEL (reference sequence). Trimming removed 3 bases from V and 5 bases from J, with 11 bases in between. This CDR3 contains 13 residues. A sample-barcoded 5' primer and a J-beta primer mix were used in a second PCR of roughly 7 to 11 cycles. Via MiXCR, TCRdb re-called the 5' RACE reads, giving one row per CDR3 protein. The top ten hold under 25% of the sample, which has 1,800,000 or so distinct CDR3 sequences, more than 35% seen once. Concerning this clonotype itself: Antigen: not known.

The source of this sequence is a human donor in good health. The chain employs TRBV3-1 and TRBJ2-7, with no clear D. Sequencing was carried out using blood. The chain's CDR3 is CASSHLSSHEQYF. CDR3 nucleotide sequence: TGTGCCAGCAGCCACCTCTCGAGTCACGAGCAGTACTTC.